The entry that follows covers one T cell receptor (beta chain) sequence. These data come from a study of blood T cell repertoires in COVID-19. Across the study: Sites across the United States, Italy and Spain contributed samples from acute and convalescent COVID-19. T cells, B-cell-depleted T cells, or PBMCs provided the cDNA or gDNA that served as material.

Individuals drawn from 20 to 25 US areas were about 18 to 95 years old. Assignment of participants to cohorts was predicated upon participant-reported clinical history. In germline, CDR1 is SQVTM, CDR2 ANQGSEA. The CDR3 runs 12 residues. The ends were cut back, 5 bases at V and 0 bases at J, with 7 bases in the middle. TCRdb's copy holds only in-frame clones and misses some; the assay was immunoSEQ multiplex PCR. In the table there are a few hundred thousand clones, 70% to 90% of which are singletons. This clonotype was obtained from a woman aged 40 to 55 who had recovered from COVID-19. The sample comprised PBMCs or T cells enriched from blood (not recorded which). The rearrangement links TRBV29-1 to TRBJ1-2; D call uncertain. The CDR3: CSVWGANYGYTF. The CDR3 coding sequence is TGCAGCGTTTGGGGAGCTAACTATGGCTACACCTTC.